The 8 T cell receptor beta chains below come from one sample, sequenced in a study of T-cell memory formation after mild COVID-19. From the 5' RACE reads, TCRdb called clonotypes with MiXCR, one entry per CDR3 protein. The sample lists about 140,000 distinct CDR3 sequences; around 14% were seen once. Sequences were obtained from PBMCs or a T cell subset sorted from them (not recorded which). Receptor source: an adult woman who had mild COVID-19 (a few samples of this study predate the infection). Cell type and time point are not known.

This clonotype occurred many times. The chain has TRBV3-1 and TRBJ1-1; D remains ambiguous. CDR3 length: 14 amino acids. Germline V lookup: CDR1 LGHDT, CDR2 YNNKEL (reference sequence). V was shortened by 4 bases and J by 1 base, with 10 bases between the two germline ends. CDR3 sequence reads: CASSLGGENTEAFF. Written as DNA, the CDR3 is TGTGCCAGCAGCCTGGGTGGGGAGAACACTGAAGCTTTCTTT.

This clonotype was counted between two and nine times. The gene calls are TRBV5-6 and TRBJ2-2; D gene unclear. Germline V gene lookup returns CDR1 SGHDT and CDR2 YYEEEE. Trimming pared 0 bases from V and 1 base from J, leaving 4 bases between. CDR3 size: 14 residues. The CDR3 DNA is TGTGCCAGCAGCTTGGGAGAGAACACCGGGGAGCTGTTTTTT. Its protein is CASSLGENTGELFF.

This clonotype was seen a few times. The chain employs TRBV7-2 and TRBJ2-7, with D unresolved. V lost 6 bases to trimming and J lost 4 bases, with 13 bases between them. There are 13 residues in the CDR3. The V gene's germline CDR1 is SGHTA and CDR2 FQGNSA. The CDR3, as DNA: TGTGCCAGCAGGGACCCCCTCGGGTACGAGCAGTACTTC. Translating gives CASRDPLGYEQYF.

The V and J genes are TRBV28 and TRBJ2-7; 7 nucleotides line up with TRBD1. With V trimmed by 2 bases and J by 0 bases, 1 base remained unmatched. Germline assignment: CDR1 MDHEN and CDR2 SYDVKM. The CDR3 length is 14 residues. The CDR3 bases are TGTGCCAGCAGTTTACAGGGGGACTCCTACGAGCAGTACTTC. It translates to CASSLQGDSYEQYF. The full variable domain, rest sourced from reference TRBV28 and TRBJ2-7, is DVKVTQSSRYLVKRTGEKVFLECVQDMDHENMFWYRQDPGLGLRLIYFSYDVKMKEKGDIPEGYSVSREKKERFSLILESASTNQTSMYLCASSLQGDSYEQYFGPGTRLTVT.

This clonotype was counted only a few times. CDR3 nucleotides: TGTGCCACCAGTGGCCCTTCCCCCGGCAGGGGAGCACTTGAGCAGTTCTTC. Residues: CATSGPSPGRGALEQFF. This chain joins TRBV24-1 and TRBJ2-1, with D possibly TRBD1 on 6 matching bases. This CDR3 is built from 17 residues. CDR1 and CDR2 (germline): KGHDR, SFDVKD. Trimming pared 5 bases from V and 9 bases from J, leaving 25 bases between.

The chain combines TRBV21-1 with TRBJ2-2; the table's D call TRBD2 went unverified against the DNA. TRBV21-1 is designated a pseudogene. This CDR3 is 14 amino acids long. The CDR3 spells CASNLRDLGGELFF. The CDR3 DNA follows: TGTGCCAGCAACCTCCGGGACTTGGGCGGGGAGCTGTTTTTT.

This clonotype has a handful of counts. The gene calls are TRBV25-1 and TRBJ2-1; TRBD1 or TRBD2 may be the D gene (5 bases each). From germline, CDR1 is MGHDK and CDR2 SYGVNS. The CDR3 covers 13 residues. Trimming shortened V by 10 bases and J by 8 bases, and 18 bases separated the two germline ends. CDR3 DNA: TGTGCCACCTATTACGGGGCGGTATATGAGCAGTTCTTC. The encoded protein is CATYYGAVYEQFF.

This clonotype came up a few times. V gene TRBV6-2 or TRBV6-3 combines with J gene TRBJ2-2, with D uncertain. Trimming removed 1 base from V and 3 bases from J, with 6 bases in between. This CDR3 has 14 residues. Germline loops: CDR1 MNHEY, CDR2 SVGEGT. CDR3 residues: CASSYFEDTGELFF. CDR3 sequence (DNA): TGTGCCAGCAGTTACTTTGAGGACACCGGGGAGCTGTTTTTT.